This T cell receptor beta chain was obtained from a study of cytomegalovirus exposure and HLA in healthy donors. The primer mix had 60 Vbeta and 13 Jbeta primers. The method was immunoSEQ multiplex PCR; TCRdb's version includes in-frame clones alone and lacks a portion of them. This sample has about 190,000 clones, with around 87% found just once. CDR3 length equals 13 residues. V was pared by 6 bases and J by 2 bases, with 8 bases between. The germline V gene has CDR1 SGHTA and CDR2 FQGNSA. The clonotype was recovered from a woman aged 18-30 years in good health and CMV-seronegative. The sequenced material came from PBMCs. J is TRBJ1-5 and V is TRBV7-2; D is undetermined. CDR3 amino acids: CASRLVGNQPQHF. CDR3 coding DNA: TGTGCCAGCAGACTTGTGGGCAATCAGCCCCAGCATTTT.